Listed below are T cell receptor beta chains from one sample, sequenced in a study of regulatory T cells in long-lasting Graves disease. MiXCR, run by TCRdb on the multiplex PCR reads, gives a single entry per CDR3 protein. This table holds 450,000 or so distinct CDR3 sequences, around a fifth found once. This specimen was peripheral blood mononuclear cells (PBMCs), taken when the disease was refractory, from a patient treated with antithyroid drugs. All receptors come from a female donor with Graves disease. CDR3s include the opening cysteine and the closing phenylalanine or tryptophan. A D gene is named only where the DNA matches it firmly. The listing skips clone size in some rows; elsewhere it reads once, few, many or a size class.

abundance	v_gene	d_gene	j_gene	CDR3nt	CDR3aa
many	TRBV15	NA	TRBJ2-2	TGTGCCACCAGCAGAGATCCCGGAACCGGGGAGCTGTTTTTT	CATSRDPGTGELFF
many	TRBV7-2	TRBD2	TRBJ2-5	TGTGCCAGCAGCTTAGGGCGGGGAGGGGAGACCCAGTACTTC	CASSLGRGGETQYF
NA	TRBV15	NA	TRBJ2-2	TGTGCCACCAGCAGAGATCGACCGGGAACTTTCACCGGGGAGCTGTTTTTT	CATSRDRPGTFTGELFF
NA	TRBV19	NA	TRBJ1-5	TGTGCCAGTAGTGTAGAGCTGACCGAGCCCCAGCATTTT	CASSVELTEPQHF
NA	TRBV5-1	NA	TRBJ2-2	TGCGCCAGCAGACGGGATACCGGGGAGCTGTTTTTT	CASRRDTGELFF
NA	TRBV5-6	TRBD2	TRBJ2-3	TGTGCCAGCAGTTCTCTAGCGGGAAGCACAGATACGCAGTATTTT	CASSSLAGSTDTQYF
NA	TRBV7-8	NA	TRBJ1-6	TGTGCCAGCAGCTTAGTAACAATCGGGGGATCACCCCTCCACTTT	CASSLVTIGGSPLHF
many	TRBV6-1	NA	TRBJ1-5	TGTGCCAGCGGACGTAGCCGTCAGCCCCAGCATTTT	CASGRSRQPQHF
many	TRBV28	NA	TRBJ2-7	TGTGCCAGCAGTTTATATGGGTCCGAGCAGTACTTC	CASSLYGSEQYF
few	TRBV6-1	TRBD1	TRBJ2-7	TGTGCCGGAGGTGGGGGACAGGGCATCGGCGAGCAGTACTTC	CAGGGGQGIGEQYF
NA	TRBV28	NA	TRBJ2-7	TGTGCCAGCAGTTTAATTTGGGGGGGGCTCCAGGCCGAGCAGTACTTC	CASSLIWGGLQAEQYF
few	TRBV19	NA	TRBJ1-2	TGTGCCAGTAACAGAGGCCTCTATGGCTACACCTTC	CASNRGLYGYTF
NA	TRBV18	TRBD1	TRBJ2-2	TGTGCCAGCTCACTGGGGACAGCCTCGTCAACCGGGGAGCTGTTTTTT	CASSLGTASSTGELFF
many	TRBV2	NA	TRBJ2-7	TGTGCCAGCAGGGGGGGGACATCCTACGAGCAGTACTTC	CASRGGTSYEQYF
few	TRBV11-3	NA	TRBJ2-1	TGTGCCAGCAGCCCAACGCTCTCGAGCTCCTACAATGAGCAGTTCTTC	CASSPTLSSSYNEQFF
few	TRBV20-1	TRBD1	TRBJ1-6	TGCAGTGCTAGAGAACTGGACAGGGACTCACCCCTCCACTTT	CSARELDRDSPLHF
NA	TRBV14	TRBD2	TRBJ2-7	TGTGCCAGCAGCCAGACTAGCGGGATAGGCGAGCAGTACTTC	CASSQTSGIGEQYF
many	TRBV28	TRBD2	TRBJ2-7	TGTGCCAGCAGTTCCTTATCTACTAGCGGGACTAAGAGGTGGCAGTACTTC	CASSSLSTSGTKRWQYF
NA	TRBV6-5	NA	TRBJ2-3	TGTGCCAGCAGTTCCACCCCGGCGACAGGAGCTAGCACAGATACGCAGTATTTT	CASSSTPATGASTDTQYF
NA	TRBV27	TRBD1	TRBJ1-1	TGTGCCAGCTACGCAGGGGGGGCTGGTTACACTGAAGCTTTCTTT	CASYAGGAGYTEAFF
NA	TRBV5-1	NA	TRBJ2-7	TGCGCCAGCAGCTTGGACCCCCAGGGCGGAAGGCAGTACTTC	CASSLDPQGGRQYF
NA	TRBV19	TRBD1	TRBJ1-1	TGTGCCAGTAGCCCCACGGACAGGTCGATATTCACTGAAGCTTTCTTT	CASSPTDRSIFTEAFF
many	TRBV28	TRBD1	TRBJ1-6	TGTGCCAGCAGCCCCGGGACAGGAGATTCACCCCTCCACTTT	CASSPGTGDSPLHF
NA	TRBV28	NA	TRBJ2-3	TGTGCCAGCAGTTTAGCCATCCCGAGCACAGATACGCAGTATTTT	CASSLAIPSTDTQYF
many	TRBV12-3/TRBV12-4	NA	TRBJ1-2	TGTGCCAGCAGCTTTCAGACACCAGCCGGCTACACCTTC	CASSFQTPAGYTF
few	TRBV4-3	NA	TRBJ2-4	TGCGCCAGCAGCCAAGATCGAAGTTTCTCGAACATTCAGTACTTC	CASSQDRSFSNIQYF
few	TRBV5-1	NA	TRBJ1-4	TGCGCCAGCAGCTCTGGGGGGGACCCAAATGAAAAACTGTTTTTT	CASSSGGDPNEKLFF
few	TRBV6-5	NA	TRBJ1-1	TGTGCCAGCAGTTACTCGATGCCTCCGGCAAACACTGAAGCTTTCTTT	CASSYSMPPANTEAFF
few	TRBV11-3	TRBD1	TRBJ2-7	TGTGCCAGCAGCTACACCCTCCGGGACAGGAAGACCTACGAGCAGTACTTC	CASSYTLRDRKTYEQYF
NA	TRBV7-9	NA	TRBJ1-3	TGTGCCAGCAGCCAAGGGGGGGTCTCTGGAAACACCATATATTTT	CASSQGGVSGNTIYF
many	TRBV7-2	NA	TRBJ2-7	TGTGCCAGCAGCCTAGTTACGGACAGATACGAGCAGTACTTC	CASSLVTDRYEQYF
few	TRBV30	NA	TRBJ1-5	TGTGCCTGGAGTGTAGAGCTCCATCTGGGGCAGCCCCAGCATTTT	CAWSVELHLGQPQHF
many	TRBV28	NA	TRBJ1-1	TGTGCCAGCAGGGGGGCGGCTGAAGCTTTCTTT	CASRGAAEAFF
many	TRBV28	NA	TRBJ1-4	TGTGCCAGCAGTTTACGCGGGACGGATGCAACTAATGAAAAACTGTTTTTT	CASSLRGTDATNEKLFF
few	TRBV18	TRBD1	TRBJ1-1	TGTGCCAGCTCACCAACCCAGGGGGGGGCTTTCTTT	CASSPTQGGAFF
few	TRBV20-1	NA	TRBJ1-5	TGCAGTGCTAGAGAAAGCAGGTACTACAATCAGCCCCAGCATTTT	CSARESRYYNQPQHF
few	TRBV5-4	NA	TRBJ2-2	TGTGCCACCTCTACGGCCCCCGCGGGGGCTCAGATCGGGGAGCTGTTTTTT	CATSTAPAGAQIGELFF
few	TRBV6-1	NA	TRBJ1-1	TGTGCCAGCACCTACCGGGCAGCAAACACTGAAGCTTTCTTT	CASTYRAANTEAFF
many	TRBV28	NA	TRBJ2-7	TGTGCCAGCAGGGGTGGCGGGGTCTCTTACGAGCAGTACTTC	CASRGGGVSYEQYF
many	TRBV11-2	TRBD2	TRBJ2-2	TGTGCCAGCAGCCGGACTAGCAACGGCGGGGAGCTGTTTTTT	CASSRTSNGGELFF
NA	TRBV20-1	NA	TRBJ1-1	TGCAATGCGGAAGTCCCTACAGGAGAGTTGAACACTGAAGCTTTCTTT	CNAEVPTGELNTEAFF
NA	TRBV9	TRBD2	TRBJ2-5	TGTGCCAGCAGCGTAGAGGGACTAGCGGAGGAGACCCAGTACTTC	CASSVEGLAEETQYF
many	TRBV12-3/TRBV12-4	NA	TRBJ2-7	TGTGCCAGCAGTTTAGAACTACGGGAGCGAGGTTACGAGCAGTACTTC	CASSLELRERGYEQYF
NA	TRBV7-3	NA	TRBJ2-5	TGTGCCAGCAGCTCCCCTCGTGGCCAAGACGAAGAGACCCAGTACTTC	CASSSPRGQDEETQYF
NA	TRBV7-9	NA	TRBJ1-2	TGTGCCAGCAGCTTCTCCCAGTCTAACTATGGCTACACCTTC	CASSFSQSNYGYTF
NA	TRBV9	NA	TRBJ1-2	TGTGCCAGCAGCCCTCCGTATGCGGGATCTGCTTTTTATGGCTACACCTTC	CASSPPYAGSAFYGYTF
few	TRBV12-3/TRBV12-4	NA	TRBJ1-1	TGTGCCAGCAGTTTAACAGGGTGGGCTTTCTTT	CASSLTGWAFF
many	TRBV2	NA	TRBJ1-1	TGTGCCAGCAGTGACCAGGGGATGAACACTGAAGCTTTCTTT	CASSDQGMNTEAFF
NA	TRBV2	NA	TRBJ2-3	TGTGCCAGCACCGACGGGCGAGGGTCAGATACGCAGTATTTT	CASTDGRGSDTQYF
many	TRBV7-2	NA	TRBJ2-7	TGTGCCAGCAGCTTAGGGGGAGGACGGTCCTACGAGCAGTACTTC	CASSLGGGRSYEQYF
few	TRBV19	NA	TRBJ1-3	TGTGCCAGTAGTTCGGCGATGGGGAGTGGCACCATATATTTT	CASSSAMGSGTIYF
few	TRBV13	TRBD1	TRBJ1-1	TGTGCCAGCAGCTCGAACAGGGGTAACACTGAAGCTTTCTTT	CASSSNRGNTEAFF
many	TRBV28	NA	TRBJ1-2	TGTGCCAGCAGCGGGAATGGCTACACCTTC	CASSGNGYTF
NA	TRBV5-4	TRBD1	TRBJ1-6	TGTGCCAGCAGCAACAGAACAGGGGGGGCACCCCTCCACTTT	CASSNRTGGAPLHF